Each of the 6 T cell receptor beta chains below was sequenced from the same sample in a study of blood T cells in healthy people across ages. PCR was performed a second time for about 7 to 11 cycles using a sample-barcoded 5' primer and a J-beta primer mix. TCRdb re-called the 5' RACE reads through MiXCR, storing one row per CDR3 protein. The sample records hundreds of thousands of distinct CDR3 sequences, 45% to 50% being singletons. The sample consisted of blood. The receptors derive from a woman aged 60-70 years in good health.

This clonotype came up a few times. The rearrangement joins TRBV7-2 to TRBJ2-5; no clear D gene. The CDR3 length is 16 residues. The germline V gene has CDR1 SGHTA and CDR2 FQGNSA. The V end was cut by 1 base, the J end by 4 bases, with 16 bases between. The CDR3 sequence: CASSLVGKKYRETQYF. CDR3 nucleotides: TGTGCCAGCAGCTTAGTTGGGAAAAAATATCGAGAGACCCAGTACTTC.

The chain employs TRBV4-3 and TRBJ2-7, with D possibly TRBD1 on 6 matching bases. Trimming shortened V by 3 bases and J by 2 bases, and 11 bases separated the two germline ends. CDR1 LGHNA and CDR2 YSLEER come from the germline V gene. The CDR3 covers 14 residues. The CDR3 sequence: CASSQTRDTYEQYF. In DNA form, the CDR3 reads TGCGCCAGCAGCCAGACAAGGGACACCTACGAGCAGTACTTC.

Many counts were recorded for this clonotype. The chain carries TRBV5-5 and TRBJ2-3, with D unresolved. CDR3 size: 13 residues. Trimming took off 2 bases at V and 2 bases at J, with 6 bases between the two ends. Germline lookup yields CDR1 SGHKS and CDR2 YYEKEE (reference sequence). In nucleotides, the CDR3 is TGTGCCAGCAGCTTCAAAGACACAGATACGCAGTATTTT. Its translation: CASSFKDTDTQYF.

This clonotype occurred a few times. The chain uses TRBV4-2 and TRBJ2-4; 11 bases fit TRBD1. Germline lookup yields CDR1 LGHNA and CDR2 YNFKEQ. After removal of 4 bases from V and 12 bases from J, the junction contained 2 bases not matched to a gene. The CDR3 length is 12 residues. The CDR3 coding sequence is TGTGCCAGCAGCCTCGGGACAGGGGGTCAGTACTTC. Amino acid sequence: CASSLGTGGQYF.

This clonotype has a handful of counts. This CDR3 is CASSKRGKNIQYF. Here the CDR3 DNA reads TGTGCCAGCAGCAAAAGGGGGAAAAACATTCAGTACTTC. The chain uses TRBV21-1 and TRBJ2-4; the table's D call, TRBD1, has no DNA check behind it. TRBV21-1 is flagged as a pseudogene. The CDR3 extends over 13 amino acids.

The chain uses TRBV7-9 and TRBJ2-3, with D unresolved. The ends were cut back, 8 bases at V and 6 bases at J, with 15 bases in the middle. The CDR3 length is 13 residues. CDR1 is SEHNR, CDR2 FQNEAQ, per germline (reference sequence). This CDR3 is CASGLYRLDTQYF. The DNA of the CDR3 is TGTGCCAGCGGCCTTTACCGGTTGGATACGCAGTATTTT.